This entry concerns a single T cell receptor beta chain. Its specificity is unknown. Germline assignment: CDR1 SGHRS and CDR2 YFSETQ. This CDR3 is 15 amino acids long. Trimming cost V 4 bases and J 4 bases, with 17 bases left between them. The data are from a study of T cells in narcolepsy. Study observations and caveats: Same-patient CSF and blood CD4+ T cell clonotypes included HCRT-specific and TRIB2-specific autoreactive ones. Healthy controls reportedly lacked the autoreactive clonotypes serially found in patients' blood.

Sequencing used immunoSEQ multiplex PCR; TCRdb keeps in-frame clones, though not all of them. The data hold around 28,000 clones, with about 77% observed a single time. This TCR was sampled from a human donor with narcolepsy. The sequenced sample was CD45RA- memory CD4+ T cells from PBMCs. The chain employs TRBV5-1 and TRBJ1-1; D unresolved. CDR3 in DNA: TGCGCCAGCAGCAAAGCCCCCGGATCGGGCACTGAAGCTTTCTTT. Translated: CASSKAPGSGTEAFF. The variable domain in full, completed from reference TRBV5-1 and TRBJ1-1, reads KAGVTQTPRYLIKTRGQQVTLSCSPISGHRSVSWYQQTPGQGLQFLFEYFSETQRNKGNFPGRFSGRQFSNSRSEMNVSTLELGDSALYLCASSKAPGSGTEAFFGQGTRLTVV.